The 30 T cell receptor beta chains presented below share a single source sample, sequenced in a study of cytomegalovirus exposure and HLA in healthy donors. In the PCR, 60 Vbeta and 13 Jbeta primers were used. TCRdb's copy holds only in-frame clones and misses some; the assay was immunoSEQ multiplex PCR. The sample shows some 200,000 clones, and more than 0.95% sits with its ten largest clones. The sequenced sample was PBMCs. All receptors come from a girl aged 2 to 9 in good health and CMV-seropositive.

V is TRBV5-4 and J is TRBJ1-2; D might be TRBD1 (5 bases). The CDR3 is 14 residues long. V lost 6 bases, J lost 1 base, and 13 bases lay in between. Germline V CDR1 and CDR2: SGHNT, YYREEE (reference sequence). CDR3 amino acids: CASTLWGVNYGYTF. CDR3 coding DNA: TGTGCCAGCACCCTCTGGGGGGTTAACTATGGCTACACCTTC. The variable domain in full, completed from reference TRBV5-4 and TRBJ1-2, reads ETGVTQSPTHLIKTRGQQVTLRCSSQSGHNTVSWYQQALGQGPQFIFQYYREEENGRGNFPPRFSGLQFPNYSSELNVNALELDDSALYLCASTLWGVNYGYTFGSGTRLTVV.

This chain uses TRBV27 with TRBJ1-1, with a weak D call TRBD1 (5 bases). Trimming left V 6 bases short and J 1 base short, with 9 bases between. Germline CDR1 is MNHEY and CDR2 is SMNVEV (reference sequence). There are 13 residues in the CDR3. This chain's CDR3 is CASSIDRNTEAFF. CDR3 DNA: TGTGCCAGCAGCATAGACAGGAACACTGAAGCTTTCTTT.

Comment on this clone: Other nucleotide sequences in the sample specify the same CDR3. The rearrangement uses TRBV4-1 and TRBJ1-5; 8 bases are shared with TRBD1. Germline V gene sequence: CDR1 MGHRA, CDR2 YSYEKL. J gave up 7 bases and V 4 bases, and 3 bases lay outside the gene matches. The CDR3 extends over 13 amino acids. The CDR3 loop reads CASSPGGRQPQHF. For the CDR3, the DNA is TGCGCCAGCAGCCCAGGGGGCAGGCAGCCCCAGCATTTT.

The chain employs TRBV30 and TRBJ2-5; possibly TRBD1 for D (5 bases). Germline CDR1 reads GTSNPN; CDR2 reads SVGIG (reference sequence). V lost 8 bases, J lost 4 bases, and 17 bases lay in between. There are 13 residues in the CDR3. DNA of the CDR3: TGTGCCCAAGCGACGGACACTTCAGAGACCCAGTACTTC. Its protein product is CAQATDTSETQYF.

The J gene is TRBJ2-3, the V gene TRBV7-8; 16 positions match TRBD2. This CDR3 spans 16 amino acids. The germline V gene has CDR1 SGHVS and CDR2 FQNEAQ. Losses at the gene ends were 6 bases for V and 4 bases for J; bases not matched to a gene: 4. Here the CDR3 DNA reads TGTGCCAGCAGGGGACTAGCGGGAGGGCCCGCAGATACGCAGTATTTT. Encoded protein: CASRGLAGGPADTQYF.

The chain carries TRBV5-4 and TRBJ2-7; 8 positions match TRBD1. This CDR3 is 15 amino acids long. Germline CDR1 reads SGHNT; CDR2 reads YYREEE (reference sequence). V gave up 1 base and J gave up 11 bases; unmatched junction bases: 14. The CDR3 DNA reads TGTGCCAGCAGCTTGCGCGGGACAGGACCTATAAAGGAGTACTTC. Its translation is CASSLRGTGPIKEYF.

The chain recombines TRBV29-1 with TRBJ2-7; the match to TRBD2 covers 8 bases. The CDR3 totals 15 residues. The germline V gene encodes CDR1 SQVTM and CDR2 ANQGSEA. The V and J ends lost 3 bases and 4 bases, in that order; junction bases with no gene match: 11. The CDR3 region has the DNA TGCAGCGTTGAGGATGCTAGCGGGTTAGGGTACGAGCAGTACTTC. It translates to CSVEDASGLGYEQYF.

V gene TRBV6-5 combines with J gene TRBJ2-7; 8 nucleotides agree with TRBD2. V gave up 1 base and J gave up 3 bases; unmatched junction bases: 2. This CDR3 region has 14 residues. CDR1 is MNHEY, CDR2 SVGAGI, per germline. The CDR3 loop reads CASSYFGGGYEQYF. Here the CDR3 DNA reads TGTGCCAGCAGTTACTTCGGGGGGGGCTACGAGCAGTACTTC.

V gene TRBV7-3 combines with J gene TRBJ1-1; no clear D gene. CDR3 size: 13 residues. V gave up 4 bases and J gave up 5 bases, with 11 bases separating them. The germline CDR1 and CDR2 sequences are SGHTA and FQGTGA. The CDR3 DNA sequence: TGTGCCAGCAGCTCCTCTACCAGGACTGAAGCTTTCTTT. Residues: CASSSSTRTEAFF. Together with reference TRBV7-3 and TRBJ1-1, the CDR3 gives the full variable domain: GAGVSQTPSNKVTEKGKYVELRCDPISGHTALYWYRQSLGQGPEFLIYFQGTGAADDSGLPNDRFFAVRPEGSVSTLKIQRTERGDSAVYLCASSSSTRTEAFFGQGTRLTVV.

This chain connects TRBV6-1 to TRBJ2-1; D unclear. Trimming took off 7 bases at V and 1 base at J, with 14 bases between the two ends. Germline V gene data show CDR1 as MNHNS and CDR2 as SASEGT. This CDR3 contains 15 residues. In nucleotides, the CDR3 is TGTGCCAGCACTCCGGGTATTAGTTCCTACAATGAGCAGTTCTTC. Encoded protein: CASTPGISSYNEQFF.

The V call is TRBV28, the J call TRBJ1-2, with 8 positions matching TRBD1. Germline CDR1 reads MDHEN; CDR2 reads SYDVKM. V lost 2 bases and J lost 5; bases outside the gene matches: 4. CDR3 length: 14 residues. Here the CDR3 reads CASSLQGAYYGYTF. For the CDR3, the DNA is TGTGCCAGCAGTTTACAGGGGGCTTATTATGGCTACACCTTC.

The chain is built from TRBV2 and TRBJ1-2; 9 bases line up with TRBD1. The germline gives CDR1 SNHLY, CDR2 FYNNEI. This CDR3 is built from 20 residues. V lost 6 bases, J lost 2 bases, and 22 bases stayed unmatched. CDR3 nucleotide sequence: TGTGCCAGCAGCGGCCTCTCCGGGACAGGGCCGGGGAATTCAAACTATGGCTACACCTTC. As protein: CASSGLSGTGPGNSNYGYTF.

As concerns this clone: Other DNA sequences in this specimen translate into the identical CDR3. The chain recombines TRBV6-5 with TRBJ2-4, with D possibly being TRBD2 (5 bases). The CDR3 covers 15 residues. The V gene lost 0 bases and the J gene lost 1 base, with 7 bases spanning the gap. CDR1 is MNHEY and CDR2 is SVGAGI in the germline V gene. The DNA for the CDR3 is TGTGCCAGCAGTTACTCTGGACTTGCCAAAAACATTCAGTACTTC. Translated, it gives CASSYSGLAKNIQYF.

This rearrangement joins TRBV6-1 to TRBJ2-7; TRBD1 is a possible D gene (6 bases). Germline V gives CDR1 MNHNS, CDR2 SASEGT. The CDR3 extends over 14 amino acids. The V end was cut by 2 bases, the J end by 3 bases, with 11 bases between. This chain's CDR3 is CASSEWQTGYEQYF. The CDR3 DNA sequence: TGTGCCAGCAGTGAATGGCAGACAGGCTACGAGCAGTACTTC.

The chain carries TRBV5-1 and TRBJ2-7; a weak D match, TRBD1 (6 bases). The germline CDR1 and CDR2 sequences are SGHRS and YFSETQ. CDR3 size: 13 residues. With 10 bases removed from V and 5 bases from J, the gap between germline ends came to 19 bases. The CDR3 reads CACYDRPGDEQYF. The CDR3 nucleotides are TGCGCCTGCTACGACAGGCCCGGGGACGAGCAGTACTTC.

The rearrangement uses TRBV11-3 and TRBJ2-5, with no clear D. Germline lookup yields CDR1 SGHNT and CDR2 YENEEA. The CDR3 runs to 13 residues. Trimming shortened V by 1 base and J by 5 bases, and 8 bases separated the two germline ends. The CDR3 sequence is CASSLGGGETQYF. The CDR3, as DNA: TGTGCCAGCAGCTTAGGAGGTGGGGAGACCCAGTACTTC. Based on the CDR3 plus reference TRBV11-3 and TRBJ2-5, the full variable domain is EAGVVQSPRYKIIEKKQPVAFWCNPISGHNTLYWYLQNLGQGPELLIRYENEEAVDDSQLPKDRFSAERLKGVDSTLKIQPAELGDSAVYLCASSLGGGETQYFGPGTRLLVL.

The chain employs TRBV6-5 and TRBJ1-4; 8 bases fit TRBD1. V shed 2 bases and J 8 bases; nucleotides not matched to a gene: 7. Germline assignment: CDR1 MNHEY and CDR2 SVGAGI. CDR3 length: 15 amino acids. In nucleotides, the CDR3 is TGTGCCAGCAGTTACCCGCAGGGGGCGGACGAAAAACTGTTTTTT. Protein sequence: CASSYPQGADEKLFF.

The rearrangement links TRBV19 to TRBJ2-1; 13 bases match TRBD2. The CDR3 is 17 residues long. The junction had 3 bases not matched to a gene; V was cut back by 0 bases and J by 4 bases. CDR1 is LNHDA, CDR2 SQIVND, per germline (reference sequence). The CDR3 region is CASSIDLGLAGYNEQFF. CDR3 bases: TGTGCCAGTAGTATAGATCTGGGACTAGCGGGGTACAATGAGCAGTTCTTC.

V and J are TRBV10-1 and TRBJ1-3; tentatively, D is TRBD1 (5 bases). Per germline, CDR1 WNHNN and CDR2 SYGVQD (reference sequence). V was clipped by 7 bases and J by 0 bases, with 13 bases between them. This CDR3 contains 15 residues. The CDR3, as DNA: TGCGCCAGCATCAAGGAGGGGAACTCTGGAAACACCATATATTTT. Protein: CASIKEGNSGNTIYF.

The chain combines TRBV6-1 with TRBJ1-1, with 9 bases fitting TRBD1. The CDR3 is made up of 15 amino acids. The germline V gene has CDR1 MNHNS and CDR2 SASEGT. The V and J ends lost 5 bases and 2 bases, in that order; junction bases with no gene match: 6. DNA of the CDR3: TGTGCCAGCAGTCTCGAGACAGGGGGAAACACTGAAGCTTTCTTT. It is translated as CASSLETGGNTEAFF.

The chain joins TRBV6-1 to TRBJ1-3; the match to TRBD1 covers 7 bases. The CDR3 covers 17 residues. The junction had 6 bases not matched to a gene; V was cut back by 1 base and J by 0 bases. CDR1 is MNHNS and CDR2 is SASEGT in the germline V gene. CDR3 DNA sequence: TGTGCCAGCAGTGAAGGACAGGGAGGTGTCTCTGGAAACACCATATATTTT. Its protein product is CASSEGQGGVSGNTIYF.

The CDR3: CASSPHGGINTIYF. In nucleotides, the CDR3 is TGTGCCAGCAGCCCCCACGGAGGGATAAACACCATATATTTT. The chain couples TRBV7-8 to TRBJ1-3, with unresolved D. Trimming cost V 5 bases and J 6 bases, with 14 bases left between them. CDR1 and CDR2 from the germline V gene are SGHVS and FQNEAQ. The CDR3 runs to 14 residues.

The chain uses TRBV7-2 and TRBJ2-7, with a tentative D call TRBD2 (6 bases). From germline, CDR1 is SGHTA and CDR2 FQGNSA. V gave up 5 bases and J gave up 8 bases, with 16 bases separating them. The CDR3 runs to 13 residues. The CDR3 DNA sequence: TGTGCCAGCAGCCCCCGTCGAGCGGGCCAGCAGTACTTC. As protein: CASSPRRAGQQYF.

The rearrangement links TRBV5-1 to TRBJ2-7; 11 positions agree with TRBD1. Germline loops: CDR1 SGHRS, CDR2 YFSETQ. The CDR3 has 16 residues. The junction had 11 bases not matched to a gene; V was cut back by 4 bases and J by 5 bases. The CDR3 DNA reads as TGCGCCAGCAGCGGGGACAGGGGGATTTGGGGGGACGAGCAGTACTTC. It encodes CASSGDRGIWGDEQYF.

The chain's CDR3 is CASSLGSGLAGGGNEQFF. The CDR3 DNA reads TGTGCCAGCAGCTTAGGGTCGGGACTAGCGGGAGGAGGGAATGAGCAGTTCTTC. This rearrangement joins TRBV13 to TRBJ2-1; 15 nucleotides align to TRBD2. This CDR3 has 18 amino acids. Trimming took 0 bases from V and 7 from J; bases not matched to a gene: 7. Germline V lookup: CDR1 PRHDT, CDR2 FYEKMQ (reference sequence). The variable domain in full, with the rest retrieved from reference TRBV13 and TRBJ2-1, is AAGVIQSPRHLIKEKRETATLKCYPIPRHDTVYWYQQGPGQDPQFLISFYEKMQSDKGSIPDRFSAQQFSDYHSELNMSSLELGDSALYFCASSLGSGLAGGGNEQFFGPGTRLTVL.

The genes are TRBV2 and TRBJ2-2; D perhaps matches TRBD1 (6 bases). This CDR3 spans 13 amino acids. Trimming removed 3 bases from V and 6 bases from J, with 8 bases in between. Germline CDR1 reads SNHLY; CDR2 reads FYNNEI. The CDR3, as DNA: TGTGCCAGCAGTGAGTCAGGGGCCGGGGAGCTGTTTTTT. It translates to CASSESGAGELFF.

The V and J genes are TRBV10-1 and TRBJ2-7, with D possibly matching TRBD1 (6 bases). The CDR3 spans 15 residues. Trimming stripped 6 bases from V and 2 bases from J, with 17 bases between. Germline V gene lookup returns CDR1 WNHNN and CDR2 SYGVQD (reference sequence). The CDR3 reads CASRFFKDSPYEQYF. The DNA of the CDR3 is TGCGCCAGCAGGTTTTTTAAGGACAGTCCCTACGAGCAGTACTTC.

This sequence joins TRBV27 and TRBJ2-1; D may be TRBD2 (5 bases). This CDR3 comprises 15 residues. Trimming removed 6 bases from V and 0 bases from J, with 12 bases in between. Per germline, CDR1 MNHEY and CDR2 SMNVEV (reference sequence). The CDR3: CASRLAISSYNEQFF. The CDR3 nucleotides are TGTGCCAGCAGGTTAGCGATTAGCTCCTACAATGAGCAGTTCTTC.

The chain combines TRBV28 with TRBJ1-2; D might be TRBD1 (6 bases). Per the germline V gene, CDR1 is MDHEN and CDR2 is SYDVKM. V dropped 5 bases and J dropped 6 bases, with 10 bases sitting between them. The CDR3 consists of 12 residues. CDR3 DNA: TGTGCCAGCAGTGGGGGCGGACATGGCTACACCTTC. It translates to CASSGGGHGYTF.

The gene calls are TRBV28 and TRBJ2-7, with no clear D. V lost 6 bases, J lost 0 bases, and 12 bases lay in between. Germline-derived CDR1 and CDR2 are MDHEN and SYDVKM. The CDR3 consists of 14 residues. The CDR3: CASSNQKSSYEQYF. CDR3 nucleotides: TGTGCCAGCAGCAATCAGAAAAGCTCCTACGAGCAGTACTTC.